Below, one TCR beta chain is given with its context. Its antigen is undetermined. The authors extracted at least 6 micrograms of total RNA per sample. These data are taken from a study of blood T cells in healthy people across ages. Using a J-beta primer mix together with a sample-barcoded 5' primer, a second PCR was run for about 6 to 11 cycles. With 12 random nucleotides, a template-switch adaptor tagged each individual cDNA molecule. MiXCR was run by TCRdb on the 5' RACE reads, yielding one entry per CDR3 protein. The sample includes some 790,000 distinct CDR3 sequences, under 35% of them seen just once. The length of the CDR3 is 15 residues. V dropped 5 bases and J dropped 5; count of bases not matched to a gene: 10. Per the germline V gene, CDR1 is SGHTA and CDR2 is FQGNSA. Study findings and constraints: It was not known whether donors were CMV positive (a possible confounder of expanded clonotype changes).

This sequence joins TRBV7-2 and TRBJ1-1, with 8 bases identical to TRBD1. Sequenced material: blood. The sequence was collected from a woman of 80 years or more in good health. This chain's CDR3 is CASSTRTGLGTEAFF. The CDR3 region has the DNA TGTGCCAGCAGCACCCGGACAGGGCTGGGAACTGAAGCTTTCTTT. The complete variable domain, with remaining parts taken from reference TRBV7-2 and TRBJ1-1, reads GAGVSQSPSNKVTEKGKDVELRCDPISGHTALYWYRQSLGQGLEFLIYFQGNSAPDKSGLPSDRFSAERTGGSVSTLTIQRTQQEDSAVYLCASSTRTGLGTEAFFGQGTRLTVV.